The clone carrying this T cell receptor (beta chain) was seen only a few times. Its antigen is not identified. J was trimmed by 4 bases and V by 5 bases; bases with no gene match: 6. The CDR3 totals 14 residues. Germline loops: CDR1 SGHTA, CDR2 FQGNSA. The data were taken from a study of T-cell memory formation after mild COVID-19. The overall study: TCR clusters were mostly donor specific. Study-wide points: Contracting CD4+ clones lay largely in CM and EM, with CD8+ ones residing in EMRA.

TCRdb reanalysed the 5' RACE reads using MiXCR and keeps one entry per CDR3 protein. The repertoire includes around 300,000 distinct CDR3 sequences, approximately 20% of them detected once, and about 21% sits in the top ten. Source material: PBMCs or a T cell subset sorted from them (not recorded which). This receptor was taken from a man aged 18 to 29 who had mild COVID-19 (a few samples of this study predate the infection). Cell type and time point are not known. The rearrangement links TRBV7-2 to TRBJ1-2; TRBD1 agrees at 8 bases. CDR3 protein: CASSLSGQGYGYTF. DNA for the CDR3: TGTGCCAGCAGCCTATCTGGACAGGGCTATGGCTACACCTTC. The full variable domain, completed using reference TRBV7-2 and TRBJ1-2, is GAGVSQSPSNKVTEKGKDVELRCDPISGHTALYWYRQSLGQGLEFLIYFQGNSAPDKSGLPSDRFSAERTGGSVSTLTIQRTQQEDSAVYLCASSLSGQGYGYTFGSGTRLTVV.